This is a list of T cell receptor beta chains from one sample in a study of cytotoxic CD8 clonotypes in ibrutinib-treated CLL. Only in-frame clones appear in the TCRdb table, and some are missing; sequencing was by immunoSEQ multiplex PCR. The profile shows about 140,000 clones, more than 75% of them singletons. The sample consisted of PBMCs, taken after 36 months of ibrutinib treatment. Receptors were obtained from a human donor with chronic lymphocytic leukemia. Both conserved end residues are part of each CDR3. The D gene is left open where the match is weak. A row's size may be missing; if present it is once, few, many or a size class.

CASSQTNDEYEQYF,TGTGCCAGCAGCCAAACAAACGATGAGTACGAGCAGTACTTC,-,-,TRBV4-2,TRBJ2-7
CASSLVLGFGEQYF,TGTGCCAGCAGCTTGGTCCTGGGGTTCGGCGAGCAGTACTTC,-,-,TRBV5-4,TRBJ2-7
CASSYRDSGGAIYNEQFF,TGTGCCAGCAGTTACCGGGATAGCGGGGGGGCAATCTACAATGAGCAGTTCTTC,-,TRBD2,TRBV6-8,TRBJ2-1
CASSQVAATREVAKNIQYF,TGTGCCAGCAGCCAAGTTGCAGCAACGCGGGAGGTCGCCAAAAACATTCAGTACTTC,-,TRBD2,TRBV4-2,TRBJ2-4
CASSLGSGRRELFF,TGTGCCAGCAGCTTAGGAAGCGGGAGGCGGGAGCTGTTTTTT,-,TRBD2,TRBV7-6,TRBJ2-2
CASSHKTGGSAGYTF,TGTGCCAGCAGCCACAAGACAGGGGGCAGTGCTGGCTACACCTTC,-,TRBD1,TRBV5-4,TRBJ1-2
CASSPPLAGIYEQYF,TGTGCCAGCAGTCCCCCGTTAGCGGGAATCTACGAGCAGTACTTC,-,TRBD2,TRBV6-5,TRBJ2-7
CASSPPDKNTEAFF,TGTGCCAGCAGCCCACCCGACAAGAACACTGAAGCTTTCTTT,-,-,TRBV11-2,TRBJ1-1
CASSHGPNQETQYF,TGTGCCAGCAGTCACGGACCCAACCAAGAGACCCAGTACTTC,-,-,TRBV14,TRBJ2-5
CAWSVGSTDTQYF,TGTGCCTGGAGTGTAGGCTCCACAGATACGCAGTATTTT,-,-,TRBV30,TRBJ2-3
CAIGEETQYF,TGTGCCATCGGGGAAGAGACCCAGTACTTC,-,-,TRBV10-3,TRBJ2-5
CASSPPGPSYEQYF,TGTGCCAGCTCACCTCCGGGACCCTCCTACGAGCAGTACTTC,-,-,TRBV18,TRBJ2-7
CASSVEALLGTDTQYF,TGTGCCAGCAGCGTAGAGGCCCTCCTCGGCACAGATACGCAGTATTTT,-,-,TRBV9,TRBJ2-3
CASSQGGSPYNEQFF,TGCGCCAGCAGCCAAGGAGGCAGCCCCTACAATGAGCAGTTCTTC,-,-,TRBV4-1,TRBJ2-1
CASSQDFSAYNEQFF,TGCGCCAGCAGCCAAGATTTCTCCGCCTACAATGAGCAGTTCTTC,-,-,TRBV4-1,TRBJ2-1
CASAPESEKLFF,TGTGCCAGCGCCCCCGAAAGTGAAAAACTGTTTTTT,-,-,TRBV7-9,TRBJ1-4
CASSGSGLEAFF,TGTGCCAGCAGCGGATCTGGGCTTGAAGCTTTCTTT,-,-,TRBV9,TRBJ1-1
CASSLGDTSGEQYF,TGTGCCAGCAGCTTAGGGGACACGTCGGGTGAGCAGTACTTC,few,-,TRBV7-9,TRBJ2-7
CASSPRQGRTEAFF,TGTGCCAGCAGCCCCAGACAGGGAAGGACTGAAGCTTTCTTT,-,TRBD1,TRBV9,TRBJ1-1
CASTVGPGYTF,TGTGCCAGCACCGTTGGGCCCGGCTACACCTTC,-,-,TRBV7-8,TRBJ1-2
CASSLETSREQFF,TGCGCCAGCAGCTTGGAGACTAGCAGGGAGCAGTTCTTC,-,TRBD2,TRBV5-1,TRBJ2-1
CASSLGASGSTDTQYF,TGTGCCAGCAGCTTAGGGGCTAGCGGTTCCACAGATACGCAGTATTTT,-,TRBD2,TRBV7-6,TRBJ2-3
CASSQHWGSNEKLFF,TGCGCCAGCAGCCAGCACTGGGGGTCTAATGAAAAACTGTTTTTT,-,-,TRBV5-1,TRBJ1-4
CASSQGVSLAYSNQPQHF,TGCGCCAGCAGCCAAGGTGTCTCCCTTGCCTATAGCAATCAGCCCCAGCATTTT,-,-,TRBV4-1,TRBJ1-5
CASSQVSLAGATDTQYF,TGTGCCAGCAGCCAAGTGTCGCTAGCGGGGGCCACAGATACGCAGTATTTT,-,TRBD2,TRBV4-2,TRBJ2-3
CASSYGQGRTGYTF,TGTGCCAGCAGTTACGGACAGGGGAGGACTGGCTACACCTTC,-,TRBD1,TRBV6-6,TRBJ1-2
CASSESVLSGNTIYF,TGCGCCAGCAGTGAGTCAGTCCTCTCTGGAAACACCATATATTTT,-,-,TRBV10-2,TRBJ1-3
CASSPMTGGVTEAFF,TGCGCCAGCAGCCCGATGACAGGGGGGGTCACTGAAGCTTTCTTT,-,TRBD1,TRBV5-1,TRBJ1-1
CASSRTRIGDEQFF,TGTGCCAGCAGCCGAACACGAATAGGCGATGAGCAGTTCTTC,-,-,TRBV5-8,TRBJ2-1
CATSWRGPTYEQYF,TGTGCCACCAGCTGGCGCGGACCTACCTACGAGCAGTACTTC,-,-,TRBV15,TRBJ2-7
CASSARTGSGVGTGELFF,TGCGCCAGCAGCGCCCGGACAGGGTCAGGTGTGGGGACCGGGGAGCTGTTTTTT,-,TRBD1,TRBV10-2,TRBJ2-2
CASSYWGLTDTQYF,TGTGCCAGCAGTTACTGGGGGCTCACAGATACGCAGTATTTT,-,-,TRBV6-5,TRBJ2-3
CASSSGGALDNEQFF,TGTGCCAGCTCGAGTGGGGGAGCCCTTGACAATGAGCAGTTCTTC,-,-,TRBV6-4,TRBJ2-1
CASSHDGTSGYNEQFF,TGTGCCAGCAGCCACGACGGGACTAGCGGATACAATGAGCAGTTCTTC,-,TRBD2,TRBV5-4,TRBJ2-1
CASRAGHQGSPLHF,TGTGCCAGCAGAGCGGGACATCAAGGTTCACCCCTCCACTTT,-,-,TRBV7-2,TRBJ1-6
CASRSTFRTEKLFF,TGTGCCAGCAGATCGACATTCCGGACTGAAAAACTGTTTTTT,-,-,TRBV27,TRBJ1-4
CASSLGPGQGFSHSPLHF,TGTGCCAGCAGCTTGGGTCCGGGACAGGGATTCTCGCATTCACCCCTCCACTTT,-,TRBD1,TRBV5-6,TRBJ1-6
CASSVGGGEQFF,TGTGCCAGCAGCGTAGGGGGCGGAGAGCAGTTCTTC,-,-,TRBV9,TRBJ2-1
CASSLDLTDTQYF,TGTGCCAGCAGCTTAGACCTCACAGATACGCAGTATTTT,once,-,TRBV11-2,TRBJ2-3
CVSRTRTGVNYGYTF,TGTGTCAGCAGGACACGGACAGGAGTTAACTATGGCTACACCTTC,-,TRBD1,TRBV6-5,TRBJ1-2
CASSQVGTGKRNEQYF,TGCGCCAGCAGCCAAGTTGGGACAGGGAAAAGGAACGAGCAGTACTTC,-,TRBD1,TRBV4-1,TRBJ2-7
CASSEGSTGIVAFF,TGCGCCAGCAGTGAGGGTTCCACAGGGATTGTAGCTTTCTTT,-,-,TRBV10-1,TRBJ1-1
CASSHVRTGYNEQFF,TGCGCCAGCAGCCACGTCAGAACAGGGTACAATGAGCAGTTCTTC,-,-,TRBV4-1,TRBJ2-1
CASSWLANTEAFF,TGTGCCAGCAGTTGGCTCGCGAACACTGAAGCTTTCTTT,-,-,TRBV27,TRBJ1-1
CASSAGSPLHF,TGTGCCAGCAGTGCAGGTTCACCCCTCCACTTT,-,-,TRBV2,TRBJ1-6
CASGSGGLNSPLHF,TGCGCCAGCGGATCCGGGGGGCTTAATTCACCCCTCCACTTT,-,-,TRBV5-1,TRBJ1-6